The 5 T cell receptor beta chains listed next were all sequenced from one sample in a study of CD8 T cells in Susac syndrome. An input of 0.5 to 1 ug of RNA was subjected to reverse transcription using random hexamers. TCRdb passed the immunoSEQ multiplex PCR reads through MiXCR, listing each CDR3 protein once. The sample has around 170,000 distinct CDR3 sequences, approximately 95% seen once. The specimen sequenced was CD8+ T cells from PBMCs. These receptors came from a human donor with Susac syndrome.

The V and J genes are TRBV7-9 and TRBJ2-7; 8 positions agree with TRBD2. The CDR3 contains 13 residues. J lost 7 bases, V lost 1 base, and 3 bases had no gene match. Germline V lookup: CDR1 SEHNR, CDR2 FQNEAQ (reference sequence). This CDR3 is CASSLVLAVEQYF. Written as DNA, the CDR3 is TGTGCCAGCAGCTTAGTACTAGCGGTTGAGCAGTACTTC.

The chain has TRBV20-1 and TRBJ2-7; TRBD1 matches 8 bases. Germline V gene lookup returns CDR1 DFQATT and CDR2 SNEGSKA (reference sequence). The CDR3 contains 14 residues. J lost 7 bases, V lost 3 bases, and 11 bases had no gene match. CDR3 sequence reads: CSARFDRGAREQYF. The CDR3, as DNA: TGCAGTGCTAGGTTCGACAGGGGAGCTAGGGAGCAGTACTTC.

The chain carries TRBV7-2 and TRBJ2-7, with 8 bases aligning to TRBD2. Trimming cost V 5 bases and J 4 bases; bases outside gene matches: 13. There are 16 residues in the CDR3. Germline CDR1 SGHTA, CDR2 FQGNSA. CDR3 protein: CASSPDGRGHLYEQYF. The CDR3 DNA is TGTGCCAGCAGCCCCGACGGGAGGGGACACCTGTACGAGCAGTACTTC. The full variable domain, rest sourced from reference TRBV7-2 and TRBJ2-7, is GAGVSQSPSNKVTEKGKDVELRCDPISGHTALYWYRQSLGQGLEFLIYFQGNSAPDKSGLPSDRFSAERTGGSVSTLTIQRTQQEDSAVYLCASSPDGRGHLYEQYFGPGTRLTVT.

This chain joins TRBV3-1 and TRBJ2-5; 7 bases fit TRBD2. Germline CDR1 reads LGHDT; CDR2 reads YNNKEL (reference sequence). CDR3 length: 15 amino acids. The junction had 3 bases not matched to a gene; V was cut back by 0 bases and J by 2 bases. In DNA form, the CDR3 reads TGTGCCAGCAGCCAAGATGCCGGGAGGCAAGAGACCCAGTACTTC. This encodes CASSQDAGRQETQYF.

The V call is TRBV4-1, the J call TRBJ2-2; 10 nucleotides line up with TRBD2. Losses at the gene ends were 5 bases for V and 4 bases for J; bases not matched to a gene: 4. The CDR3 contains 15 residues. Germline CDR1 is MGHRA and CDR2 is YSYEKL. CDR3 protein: CASSASSGGTGELFF. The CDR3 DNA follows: TGCGCCAGCAGCGCCTCTAGCGGGGGCACCGGGGAGCTGTTTTTT.